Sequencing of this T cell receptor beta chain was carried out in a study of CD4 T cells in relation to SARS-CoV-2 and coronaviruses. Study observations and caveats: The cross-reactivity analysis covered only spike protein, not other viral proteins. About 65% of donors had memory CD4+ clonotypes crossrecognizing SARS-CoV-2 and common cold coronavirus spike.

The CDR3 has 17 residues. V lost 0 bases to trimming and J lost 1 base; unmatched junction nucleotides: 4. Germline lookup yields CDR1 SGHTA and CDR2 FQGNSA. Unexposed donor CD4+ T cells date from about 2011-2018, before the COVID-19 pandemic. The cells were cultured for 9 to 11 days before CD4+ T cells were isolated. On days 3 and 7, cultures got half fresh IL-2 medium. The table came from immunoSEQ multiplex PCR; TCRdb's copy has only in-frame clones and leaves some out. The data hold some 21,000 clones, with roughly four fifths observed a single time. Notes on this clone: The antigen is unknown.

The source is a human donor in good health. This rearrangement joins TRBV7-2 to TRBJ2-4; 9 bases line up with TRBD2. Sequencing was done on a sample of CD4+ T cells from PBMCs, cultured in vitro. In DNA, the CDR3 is TGTGCCAGCAGCTTAGCCCCAGCGGGGGGCGCCAAAAACATTCAGTACTTC. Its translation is CASSLAPAGGAKNIQYF. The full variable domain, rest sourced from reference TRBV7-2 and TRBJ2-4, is GAGVSQSPSNKVTEKGKDVELRCDPISGHTALYWYRQSLGQGLEFLIYFQGNSAPDKSGLPSDRFSAERTGGSVSTLTIQRTQQEDSAVYLCASSLAPAGGAKNIQYFGAGTRLSVL.